Presented here are 13 T cell receptor beta chains from one specimen sequenced in a study of CD8+CD57+ T cells in acquired aplastic anemia. The template used for profiling TCR beta VDJ and CDR3 was genomic DNA. TCRdb re-called the reads with MiXCR, one entry per CDR3 protein. The sample has 200,000 to 250,000 distinct CDR3 sequences, 45% to 50% seen once. It was patients with CD8+CD57+ cell expansion by flow cytometry who were chosen for sequencing. Sequenced input: sorted CD4+, CD8+, or CD8+CD57+ T cells (not recorded which) from PBMCs. The receptors here all came from a human donor with aplastic anemia.

In its sample, this clonotype was seen many times. The chain has TRBV15 and TRBJ1-4; the D gene is possibly TRBD1 (5 bases). The CDR3 has 13 amino acids. Per the germline V gene, CDR1 is LNHNV and CDR2 is YYDKDF (reference sequence). Trimming pared 8 bases from V and 6 bases from J, leaving 13 bases between. CDR3 region: CATAARGDEKLFF. Written as DNA, the CDR3 is TGTGCCACCGCTGCGAGGGGTGATGAAAAACTGTTTTTT.

The chain couples TRBV29-1 to TRBJ1-1, with D possibly matching TRBD1 (5 bases). V was trimmed by 7 bases and J by 1 base, leaving 13 bases between them. Germline values: CDR1 SQVTM, CDR2 ANQGSEA. This CDR3 is 13 amino acids long. CDR3 in amino acids: CSALDKWNTEAFF. The DNA for the CDR3 is TGCAGCGCTCTGGACAAATGGAACACTGAAGCTTTCTTT.

Turning to this clonotype: Just one base apart from a much larger clone, this may be a read error. J is TRBJ1-3 and V is TRBV6-6, with D unclear. V dropped 4 bases and J dropped 9 bases, with 10 bases sitting between them. The CDR3 runs to 12 residues. Germline CDR1 is MNHNY and CDR2 is SVGAGI (reference sequence). The CDR3 reads CASSSLESTIYF. As DNA, the CDR3 is TGTGCCAGCAGTTCGTTGGAAAGCACCATATATTTT.

This rearrangement joins TRBV4-1 to TRBJ1-5, with D possibly TRBD1 on 6 matching bases. Looked up from germline, CDR1 is MGHRA and CDR2 is YSYEKL. This CDR3 contains 15 residues. V was pared by 2 bases and J by 6 bases, with 14 bases between. The DNA of the CDR3 is TGCGCCAGCAGCCAAAACGGGCAGGGGAGTCAGCCCCAGCATTTT. Protein: CASSQNGQGSQPQHF.

The V call is TRBV7-9, the J call TRBJ2-3; no definite D call. CDR3 size: 13 residues. The germline CDR1 and CDR2 sequences are SEHNR and FQNEAQ (reference sequence). V was cut by 1 base and J by 5 bases, with 7 bases left in between. The CDR3 here is CASSLGPEDTQYF. CDR3 in DNA: TGTGCCAGCAGCTTAGGGCCAGAAGATACGCAGTATTTT. The full variable domain, its missing parts supplied by reference TRBV7-9 and TRBJ2-3, is DTGVSQNPRHKITKRGQNVTFRCDPISEHNRLYWYRQTLGQGPEFLTYFQNEAQLEKSRLLSDRFSAERPKGSFSTLEIQRTEQGDSAMYLCASSLGPEDTQYFGPGTRLTVL.

Concerning this clonotype: A much larger clone is a single base away; this may be a read error. The chain has TRBV7-9 and TRBJ2-1; TRBD2 matches at 12 bases. V lost 2 bases and J lost 5; bases outside the gene matches: 10. The CDR3 is 18 residues long. Germline CDR1 SEHNR, CDR2 FQNEAQ (reference sequence). The CDR3 region is CASSLFLAGGSRDNEQFF. The CDR3 DNA sequence: TGTGCCAGCAGCTTATTCCTAGCGGGAGGGTCAAGAGACAATGAGCAGTTCTTC.

This clonotype showed up just once. This chain connects TRBV10-1 to TRBJ2-7; 11 positions match TRBD1. The CDR3 runs to 16 residues. Per the germline V gene, CDR1 is WNHNN and CDR2 is SYGVQD (reference sequence). V shed 3 bases, J shed 3 bases, and the junction held 7 bases outside the gene matches. The CDR3 spells CASSDAPGTGGYEQYF. Here the CDR3 DNA reads TGCGCCAGCAGTGATGCCCCCGGGACAGGGGGCTACGAGCAGTACTTC.

This clonotype was observed a handful of times. The genes are TRBV30 and TRBJ2-7; 9 nucleotides match TRBD1. V lost 2 bases and J lost 6; bases outside the gene matches: 8. The CDR3 runs to 14 residues. The germline V gene has CDR1 GTSNPN and CDR2 SVGIG (reference sequence). The CDR3 loop reads CAWSTGTGSVEQYF. The CDR3 coding sequence is TGTGCCTGGAGTACCGGGACAGGGTCGGTCGAGCAGTACTTC.

This clonotype was counted many times. The J gene is TRBJ1-3, the V gene TRBV4-1; maybe TRBD1 (5 bases). The germline V gene encodes CDR1 MGHRA and CDR2 YSYEKL. V was pared by 4 bases and J by 1 base, with 11 bases between. The CDR3 spans 15 residues. CDR3 nucleotide sequence: TGCGCCAGCAGCCTCCGGGGGGTATCTGGAAACACCATATATTTT. It yields the protein CASSLRGVSGNTIYF.

In regard to this clonotype: A clone one base away is much larger, so this may be a read error. Because it lacks the conserved phenylalanine or tryptophan at the end, this CDR3 is likely a read error. V usage is TRBV7-8 and J usage is TRBJ2-1, with 8 bases identical to TRBD2. V was clipped by 2 bases and J by 3 bases; unmatched bases: 6. Per the germline V gene, CDR1 is SGHVS and CDR2 is FQNEAQ. The CDR3 is made up of 16 amino acids. The CDR3 protein is CASSLPAGERYNEQFL. The CDR3 coding sequence is TGTGCCAGCAGCTTACCAGCGGGGGAGCGCTACAATGAGCAGTTCCTC.

This clonotype was seen at least ten times. The V gene is TRBV6-6, the J gene TRBJ1-5, with D possibly being TRBD1 (6 bases). This CDR3 is 14 amino acids long. V was clipped by 8 bases and J by 3 bases, with 14 bases between them. Germline values: CDR1 MNHNY, CDR2 SVGAGI (reference sequence). CDR3 residues: CASDTTGYNQPQHF. The CDR3 DNA reads as TGTGCCAGCGACACTACAGGGTACAATCAGCCCCAGCATTTT.

The chain carries TRBV7-3 and TRBJ1-1; 7 bases align to TRBD1. J was trimmed by 1 base and V by 5 bases; bases with no gene match: 13. Germline V gives CDR1 SGHTA, CDR2 FQGTGA. The CDR3 sequence is 17 residues long. CDR3 sequence (DNA): TGTGCCAGCAGCCTGAAATACAGGGGCACTCCGAACACTGAAGCTTTCTTT. Protein sequence: CASSLKYRGTPNTEAFF.

The chain has TRBV6-1 and TRBJ2-7; 7 nucleotides agree with TRBD1. V was pared by 6 bases and J by 7 bases, with 21 bases of the junction left unmatched. The CDR3 is 17 residues long. Germline CDR1 MNHNS, CDR2 SASEGT. CDR3 sequence reads: CASSLDAGTASGGEQYF. Written as DNA, the CDR3 is TGTGCCAGCAGCTTAGATGCCGGGACAGCCTCTGGCGGGGAGCAGTACTTC.